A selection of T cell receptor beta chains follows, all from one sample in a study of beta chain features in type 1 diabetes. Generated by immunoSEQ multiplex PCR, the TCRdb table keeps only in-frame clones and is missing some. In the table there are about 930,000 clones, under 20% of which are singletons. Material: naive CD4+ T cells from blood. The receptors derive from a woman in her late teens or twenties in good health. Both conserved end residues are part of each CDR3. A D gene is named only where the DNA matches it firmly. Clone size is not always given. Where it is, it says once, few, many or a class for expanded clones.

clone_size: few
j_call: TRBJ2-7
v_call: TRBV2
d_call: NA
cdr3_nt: TGTGCCAGCAGTGAACAGGGTATCGAGCAGTACTTC
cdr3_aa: CASSEQGIEQYF

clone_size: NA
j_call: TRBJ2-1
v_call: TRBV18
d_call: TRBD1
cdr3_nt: TGTGCCAGCTCGAGGACAGGGGGGTCCTACAATGAGCAGTTCTTC
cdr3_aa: CASSRTGGSYNEQFF

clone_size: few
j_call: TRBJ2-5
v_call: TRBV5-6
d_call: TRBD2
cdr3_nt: TGTGCCAGCAGCTTGACTAGCGGGACTGAGACCCAGTACTTC
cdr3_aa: CASSLTSGTETQYF

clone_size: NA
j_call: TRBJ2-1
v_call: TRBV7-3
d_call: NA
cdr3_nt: TGTGCCAGCAGCTCAGAAACAGGCCCTCAGTTCTTC
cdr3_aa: CASSSETGPQFF

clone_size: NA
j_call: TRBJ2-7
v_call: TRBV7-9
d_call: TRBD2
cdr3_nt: TGTGCCAGCAGCTTAACGGGACTAGCGGGCCAGTACGAGCAGTACTTC
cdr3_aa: CASSLTGLAGQYEQYF

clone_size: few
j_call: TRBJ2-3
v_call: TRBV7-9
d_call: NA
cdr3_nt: TGTGCCAGCAGCTTAGTGTCCAAAGATACGCAGTATTTT
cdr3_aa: CASSLVSKDTQYF

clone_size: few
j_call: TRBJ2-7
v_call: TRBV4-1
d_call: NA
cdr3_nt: TGCGCCAGCAGCCAAGCGTCGGACTCATTCTACGAGCAGTACTTC
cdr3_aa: CASSQASDSFYEQYF

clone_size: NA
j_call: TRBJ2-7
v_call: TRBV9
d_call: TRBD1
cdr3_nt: TGTGCCAGCAGCGTAGGAGGGACAGGGGTCTACGAGCAGTACTTC
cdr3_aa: CASSVGGTGVYEQYF

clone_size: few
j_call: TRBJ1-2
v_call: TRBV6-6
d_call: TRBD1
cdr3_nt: TGTGCCAGCGGGACAGACTATGGCTACACCTTC
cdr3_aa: CASGTDYGYTF

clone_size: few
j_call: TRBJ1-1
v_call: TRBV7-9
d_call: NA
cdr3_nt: TGTGCCAGCACCCCACAAGACGGGAACACTGAAGCTTTCTTT
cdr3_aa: CASTPQDGNTEAFF

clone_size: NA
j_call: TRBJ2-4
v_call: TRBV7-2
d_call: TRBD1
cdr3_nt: TGTGCCAGCAGCTTAGACGCGGGGACAGGGAGAGCCAAAAACATTCAGTACTTC
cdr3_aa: CASSLDAGTGRAKNIQYF

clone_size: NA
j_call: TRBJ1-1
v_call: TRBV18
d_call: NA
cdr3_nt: TGTGCCAGCTCACCAAATATTGGGGGCTGGGAGAGCACTGAAGCTTTCTTT
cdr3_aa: CASSPNIGGWESTEAFF

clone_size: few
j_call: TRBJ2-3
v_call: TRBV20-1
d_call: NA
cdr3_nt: TGCAGTGCCCGGTTTGGGGATACGCAGTATTTT
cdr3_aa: CSARFGDTQYF

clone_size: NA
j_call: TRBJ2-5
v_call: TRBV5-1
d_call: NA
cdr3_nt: TGCGCCAGCATTTACAGAGAGACCCAGTACTTC
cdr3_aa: CASIYRETQYF

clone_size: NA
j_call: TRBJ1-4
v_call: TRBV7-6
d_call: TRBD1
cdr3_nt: TGTGCCAGCAGCTTAGGGGGGACAGTTGAAAAACTGTTTTTT
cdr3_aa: CASSLGGTVEKLFF

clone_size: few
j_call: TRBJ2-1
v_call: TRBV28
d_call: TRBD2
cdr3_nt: TGTGCCAGCAGCCGCGCCGAAAGCGGGAGTTTCAATGAGCAGTTCTTC
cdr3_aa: CASSRAESGSFNEQFF

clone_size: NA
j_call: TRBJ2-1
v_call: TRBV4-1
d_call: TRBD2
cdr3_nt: TGCGCCAGCAGCCCCCAATTTGTGTGGCGGGGGGATTACAATGAGCAGTTCTTC
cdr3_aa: CASSPQFVWRGDYNEQFF

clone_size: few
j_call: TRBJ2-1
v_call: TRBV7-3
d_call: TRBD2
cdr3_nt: TGTGCCAGCAGCTTAGCCCACGGCAGCGGGAGTTACAATGAGCAGTTCTTC
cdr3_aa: CASSLAHGSGSYNEQFF

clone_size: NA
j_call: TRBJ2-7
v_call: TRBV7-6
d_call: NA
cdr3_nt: TGTGCCAGCAGCTCCCCCCCGACCGTGATGAGCTCCTACGAGCAGTACTTC
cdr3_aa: CASSSPPTVMSSYEQYF

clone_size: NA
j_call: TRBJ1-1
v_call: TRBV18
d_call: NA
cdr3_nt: TGTGCCAGCTCATACGACAGAACTGAAGCTTTCTTT
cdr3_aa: CASSYDRTEAFF

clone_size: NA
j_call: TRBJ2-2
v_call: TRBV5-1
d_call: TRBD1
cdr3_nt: TGCGCCAGCAGATCCCGACAGGGGGCGAACGGGGAGCTGTTTTTT
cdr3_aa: CASRSRQGANGELFF

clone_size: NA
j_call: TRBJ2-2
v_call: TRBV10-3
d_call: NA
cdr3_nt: TGTGCCATCAGTGCTGTCACAAGGAACACCGGGGAGCTGTTTTTT
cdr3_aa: CAISAVTRNTGELFF

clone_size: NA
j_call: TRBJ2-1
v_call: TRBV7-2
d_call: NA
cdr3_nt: TGTGCCAGCAGCTTACATTTTGGAGGGGGCAACTACAATGAGCAGTTCTTC
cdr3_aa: CASSLHFGGGNYNEQFF

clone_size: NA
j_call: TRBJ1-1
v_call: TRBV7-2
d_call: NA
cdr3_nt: TGTGCCAGCAGCGGGGGGAGGAACACTGAAGCTTTCTTT
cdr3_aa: CASSGGRNTEAFF

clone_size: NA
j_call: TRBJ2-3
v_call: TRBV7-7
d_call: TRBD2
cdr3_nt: TGTGCTAGCAGCCCCGGAGGACTAGCGGGAGATACGCAGTATTTT
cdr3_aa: CASSPGGLAGDTQYF

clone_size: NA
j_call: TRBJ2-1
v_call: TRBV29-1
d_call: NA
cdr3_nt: TGCAGCGTTGAAGGGGGATTCTCCTACAATGAGCAGTTCTTC
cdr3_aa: CSVEGGFSYNEQFF

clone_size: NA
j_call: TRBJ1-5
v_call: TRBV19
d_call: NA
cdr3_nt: TGTGCCAGTAGTATAGATCCGGATCAGCCCCAGCATTTT
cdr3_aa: CASSIDPDQPQHF

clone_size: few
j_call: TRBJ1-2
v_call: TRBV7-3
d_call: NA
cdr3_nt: TGTGCCAGCAGCTTAAGCGGTCAGGGGATTGGTGGCTACACCTTC
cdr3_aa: CASSLSGQGIGGYTF

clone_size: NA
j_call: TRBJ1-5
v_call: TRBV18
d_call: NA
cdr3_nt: TGTGCCAGCTCCACCGGGGGGGCCAATCAGCCCCAGCATTTT
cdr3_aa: CASSTGGANQPQHF

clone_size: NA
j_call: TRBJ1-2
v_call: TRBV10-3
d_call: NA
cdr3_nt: TGTGCCATCAGTGAGTGGGGGCTCAGCTATGGCTACACCTTC
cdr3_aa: CAISEWGLSYGYTF

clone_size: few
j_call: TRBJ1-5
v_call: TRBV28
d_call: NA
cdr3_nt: TGTGCCAGCAGTTTCCCACAGGGAACGGTAGGTCAGCCCCAGCATTTT
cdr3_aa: CASSFPQGTVGQPQHF

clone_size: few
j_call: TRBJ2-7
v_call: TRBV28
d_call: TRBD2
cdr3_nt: TGTGCCAGCAGCCGTGGGGGTAGCGGGAGGTCCTCCTACGAGCAGTACTTC
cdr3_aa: CASSRGGSGRSSYEQYF

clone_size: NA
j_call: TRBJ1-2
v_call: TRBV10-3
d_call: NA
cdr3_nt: TGTGCCATCGTACGAGCCCGGACAGCTAACTATGGCTACACCTTC
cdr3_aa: CAIVRARTANYGYTF

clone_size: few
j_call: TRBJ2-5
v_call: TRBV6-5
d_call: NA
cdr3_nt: TGTGCCAGCAGTTATGGGAGAGGAACACAAGAGACCCAGTACTTC
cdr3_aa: CASSYGRGTQETQYF